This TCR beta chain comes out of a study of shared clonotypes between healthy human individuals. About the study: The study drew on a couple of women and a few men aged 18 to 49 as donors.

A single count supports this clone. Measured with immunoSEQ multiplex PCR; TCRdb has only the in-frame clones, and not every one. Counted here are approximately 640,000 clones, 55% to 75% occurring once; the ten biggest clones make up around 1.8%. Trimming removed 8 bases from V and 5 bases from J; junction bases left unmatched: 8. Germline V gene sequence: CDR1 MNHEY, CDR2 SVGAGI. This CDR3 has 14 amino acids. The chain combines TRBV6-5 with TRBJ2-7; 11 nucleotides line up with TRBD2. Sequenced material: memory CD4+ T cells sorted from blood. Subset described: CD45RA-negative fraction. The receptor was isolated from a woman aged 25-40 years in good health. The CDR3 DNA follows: TGTGCCAGCGGGGATAGCGGGAGGGCCCACGAGCAGTACTTC. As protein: CASGDSGRAHEQYF.